This TCR beta chain was recovered during a study of blood T cells in healthy people across ages (dated by TCRdb to the mid-2010s). As for the study more broadly: In model experiments, roughly one uniquely barcoded TCR beta cDNA molecule per two T cells was captured by template switching. Using deep sequencing normalized with unique cDNA molecular identifiers, the study measured how TCR beta repertoire diversity changes with age. The donors were divided into four age groups: young (average approximately 15 years), middle-aged (over 35), aged (about 60) and long-lived (more than 75). To avoid experimental bias, donors of different ages were spread randomly across the sequencing lanes. For two donors (one aged 18 to 30 and one aged 80 or older), the study analyzed two additional independent replicas of 1 million unique cDNA reads from the same blood draw.

Library method: 5' RACE. TCRdb records Illumina HiSeq 2500 as the sequencer. A second PCR of about 6 to 11 cycles was run with a J-beta primer mix and a sample-barcoded 5' primer. Each TCR beta cDNA molecule received a unique molecular identifier from a template-switch 5' adaptor carrying 12 random nucleotides. Each sample yielded at least 2.5 million CDR3-containing paired-end reads. The Mint cDNA synthesis kit, primed by a TRBC-specific oligonucleotide, was used to synthesize first-strand cDNA from all RNA. Following uracil-DNA glycosylase treatment, all cDNA underwent a first 18-cycle PCR with the universal primers M1SS and BC2_uni_R. Regarding the original processing steps: Each sample was normalized by randomly selecting 1 million high-quality reads, each carrying a distinct molecular identifier. Reads sharing molecular identifiers were discarded rather than binned into consensus sequences. MiTCR, with a Q25 quality threshold and the strictest error-elimination algorithm, was used for CDR3 identification, clonotype clustering and error correction. A nonparametric unseen species model with Euler transformation was used to estimate lower-bound total TCR beta diversity. Clones were called with MiXCR by TCRdb after fastp trimmed the public reads at Q25, and only in-frame beta chains were retained. All rows with the same CDR3 protein become a single entry with the most common DNA and genes. For this entry, the V and J calls and clone size follow TCRdb and not the study's own pipeline. The sample has around 850,000 distinct CDR3 sequences on record, around 36% of them singletons. 10% to 15% of the sample comes from the top ten.

Donors were 39 systemically healthy Caucasian individuals from Russia aged roughly 6 to 100 years. Each donor gave about 9.7 milliliters of peripheral blood, drawn into EDTA-treated Vacutainer tubes. Ficoll-Paque density-gradient centrifugation was used to isolate PBMCs, with at least 6.5 million per sample. Trizol reagent was used to extract total RNA from PBMCs, with at least 6 micrograms per sample. The percentages of naive CD45RAhigh/CD27high T cells were determined by flow cytometry on a PBMC aliquot from every donor. Results the study describes overall, beyond this receptor: As age increased, observed TCR beta diversity per million T cells dropped in a roughly linear way, and a significant reduction was already evident by age around 41. Compared with the aged group, the long-lived group had more naive CD4+ T cells, fewer expanded clones and increased TCR diversity, suggesting age selection. Estimates of total diversity based on one million sequenced T cells were regarded as lower bounds and as underestimates. There was a strong correlation between observed TCR beta diversity and the percentage of naive T cells measured by flow cytometry. Conclusive comparison of naive and antigen-experienced compartments was prevented by the profiling of bulk unsorted PBMCs. Donor CMV infection status was unknown, potentially confounding age-related changes in expanded clonotypes.

This clonotype was recorded many times. The antigen it recognizes is unknown. The sample holds no much larger clone one base away, and base qualities are not on file. Input material: blood. This TCR came from a man between 18 and 29 years old in good health.

The DNA reads TGCAGTGCTAGAGATACGGGGGCTTCCTACAATGAGCAGTTCTTC. Its protein is CSARDTGASYNEQFF. The V and J genes are TRBV20-1 and TRBJ2-1, with the D assignment possibly TRBD1 or TRBD2, given 6 matching bases for each. V gives up 0 bases and J gives up 1 base, and the segment between their germline ends measures 10 bases. CDR1 and CDR2, looked up from the germline V gene (reference sequence), are DFQATT and SNEGSKA. The CDR3 holds 15 amino acids from the cysteine to the phenylalanine. The DNA shown is the 45-base CDR3, in frame from base 1.